This T cell receptor beta chain was captured by sequencing in a study of cytotoxic CD8 clonotypes in ibrutinib-treated CLL. The overall study: Samples yielded averages of about 250,000 productive templates and about 100,000 productive rearrangements. Study-wide findings and caveats: Measured clonality at baseline was greater than in age-matched healthy donors and tracked with circulating CD8+ T-cell counts. Public clonotypes proved infrequent, and on treatment they shrank or remained steady.

The V and J ends lost 1 base and 6 bases, in that order; junction bases with no gene match: 4. The CDR3 covers 14 residues. The germline V gene has CDR1 LGHNA and CDR2 YNFKEQ. This clone was counted a single time. Its antigen is not known. Measured with immunoSEQ multiplex PCR; TCRdb has only the in-frame clones, and not every one. The sample holds about 160,000 clones, around nine tenths seen once. The source material was PBMCs, sampled at disease progression, from a patient treated with ibrutinib. V gene TRBV4-2 combines with J gene TRBJ2-7, with 9 bases fitting TRBD1. The clonotype was recovered from a human donor with chronic lymphocytic leukemia. The CDR3 bases are TGTGCCAGCAGCCAAGGACAGGGGGAAATCGAGCAGTACTTC. Protein: CASSQGQGEIEQYF.